One T cell receptor (beta chain) is described in this entry. TCRdb's copy holds only in-frame clones and misses some; the assay was immunoSEQ multiplex PCR. The sample holds about 110,000 clones, roughly 90% seen once. The data were taken from a study of T cell responses to AZD1222 COVID-19 vaccine. Germline V lookup: CDR1 MGHDK, CDR2 SYGVNS. Between the trimmed V and J ends, which lost 8 bases and 2 bases, there was a span of 3 bases. There are 10 residues in the CDR3. The chain joins TRBV25-1 to TRBJ2-5; D unclear. This sequence was found in an adult in good health. The material was peripheral blood, obtained on day 0 of AZD1222 vaccination. Here the CDR3 DNA reads TGTGCCAGCGAACAAGAGACCCAGTACTTC. This sequence encodes CASEQETQYF.